Reported below is one TCR beta chain. Its antigen is unidentified. Germline V lookup: CDR1 LNHDA, CDR2 SQIVND (reference sequence). The germline V and J ends were trimmed by 3 bases and 3 bases, with 5 bases remaining between them. The CDR3 is 13 residues long. Profiling relied on immunoSEQ multiplex PCR, and the TCRdb table lists in-frame clones only, not all of them. Of 140,000 or so clones in the sample, approximately 85% were seen once. The data belong to a study of T cell responses to AZD1222 COVID-19 vaccine. General study findings and limits: Within unmutated variant regions lay the reported targets of nearly half of spike-specific TCRs. Two AZD1222 doses significantly raised spike-specific TCR breadth and depth over controls. Females made up more of the donors, who were largely white British, and clonal diversity may have come out too low. With dominance at 160-218 and 743-854, vaccine-associated CD4 TCRs spanned spike.

The chain joins TRBV19 to TRBJ2-2; the D is unclear. The TCR was taken from an adult who received the MenACWY meningococcal vaccine as a control. The source was peripheral blood, collected 28 days after the second dose of the MenACWY control vaccine. CDR3 nucleotide sequence: TGTGCCAGTAGTATCATCGACACCGGGGAGCTGTTTTTT. It yields the protein CASSIIDTGELFF.